Below, 32 T cell receptor beta chains from the same sample are listed, as sequenced in a study of CD8+CD57+ T cells in acquired aplastic anemia (dated 2018 in TCRdb). Expansion of CD8+CD57+ cells had been shown by flow cytometry in the patients chosen for sequencing. Sequencing was carried out with an Illumina HiSeq 2000. Genomic DNA was used as template for profiling of TCR beta VDJ combinations and CDR3 sequences. The public reads were reanalyzed by TCRdb: fastp trimming at Q25, MiXCR alignment, in-frame beta chains only. Each CDR3 protein appears once, grouped with its most common genes and DNA. Within this sample are a few hundred thousand distinct CDR3 sequences, with approximately 80% of them counted one time only. Approximately 40% of the sample goes to the ten largest clones. The material sequenced was sorted CD4+, CD8+, or CD8+CD57+ T cells (not recorded which) from PBMCs. The receptor set was obtained from a human donor with aplastic anemia.

The J gene is TRBJ1-1, the V gene TRBV5-6; D gene uncertain. Germline assignment: CDR1 SGHDT and CDR2 YYEEEE. V was pared by 0 bases and J by 3 bases, with 6 bases between. The CDR3 spans 13 residues. In DNA, the CDR3 is TGTGCCAGCAGCTTGGGGGAGGACACTGAAGCTTTCTTT. Its protein is CASSLGEDTEAFF.

The chain combines TRBV20-1 with TRBJ2-7, with D possibly TRBD1 on 5 matching bases. Germline CDR1 reads DFQATT; CDR2 reads SNEGSKA (reference sequence). Trimming removed 4 bases at V and 5 bases at J, with 12 bases between. This CDR3 has 12 residues. CDR3 nucleotide sequence: TGCAGTGCTACAGGGTCGGTAAACGAGCAGTACTTC. Translation gives CSATGSVNEQYF.

This chain joins TRBV5-5 and TRBJ2-1; D is unclear. Trimming cost V 4 bases and J 3 bases, with 11 bases left between them. CDR3 length: 14 amino acids. Germline CDR1 and CDR2: SGHKS and YYEKEE (reference sequence). CDR3 sequence reads: CASSLASFYNEQFF. Here the CDR3 DNA reads TGTGCCAGCAGCCTGGCGTCGTTCTACAATGAGCAGTTCTTC.

Details on this clonotype: At one of its ends the junction is not consistent with the germline gene, which may arise from a read error. The chain employs TRBV2 and TRBJ2-1; D is perhaps TRBD2 (5 bases). The germline V gene has CDR1 SNHLY and CDR2 FYNNEI. This CDR3 spans 14 amino acids. CDR3 amino acids: CASGFAGTDMQYFF. The CDR3, as DNA: TGTGCCAGCGGGTTCGCGGGCACAGATATGCAGTATTTTTTC.

Note on this clonotype: The missing conserved phenylalanine or tryptophan at the end of this CDR3 makes a read error likely. It is unclear where the CDR3 begins or ends on the DNA, so no DNA is shown, and the CDR3 is as TCRdb lists it. The rearrangement links TRBV2 to TRBJ2-5; TRBD1, as called in the table, went unchecked against the DNA. Both ends counted, the CDR3 spans 13 residues. CDR1 SNHLY and CDR2 FYNNEI come from the germline V gene. This CDR3 is CATSRGSEQETSI.

The rearrangement joins TRBV5-6 to TRBJ2-1, with a tentative D call TRBD2 (5 bases). V lost 0 bases, J lost 8 bases, and 18 bases lay in between. The CDR3 length is 16 residues. CDR1 SGHDT and CDR2 YYEEEE come from the germline V gene. CDR3 sequence: CASSLERGGLSDEQFF. CDR3 nucleotide sequence: TGTGCCAGCAGCTTGGAAAGAGGCGGGCTGAGCGATGAGCAGTTCTTC. The full variable domain, with the rest looked up from reference TRBV5-6 and TRBJ2-1, is DAGVTQSPTHLIKTRGQQVTLRCSPKSGHDTVSWYQQALGQGPQFIFQYYEEEERQRGNFPDRFSGHQFPNYSSELNVNALLLGDSALYLCASSLERGGLSDEQFFGPGTRLTVL.

The CDR3 sequence: CASGKSGQGAAGANVLTF. The DNA of the CDR3 is TGTGCCAGCGGTAAAAGTGGGCAGGGGGCTGCTGGGGCCAACGTCCTGACTTTC. The chain recombines TRBV11-2 with TRBJ2-6, with 8 nucleotides matching TRBD1. This CDR3 is built from 18 residues. V gave up 8 bases and J gave up 2 bases; unmatched junction bases: 14. CDR1 SGHAT and CDR2 FQNNGV come from the germline V gene.

This chain links TRBV7-2 with TRBJ2-7; TRBD2 aligns across 8 bases. Germline V gene sequence: CDR1 SGHTA, CDR2 FQGNSA. V shed 5 bases, J shed 6 bases, and the junction held 12 bases outside the gene matches. The CDR3 runs to 15 residues. This CDR3 reads CASSANAGTRGEQYF. CDR3 bases: TGTGCCAGCAGCGCCAATGCAGGGACTAGGGGCGAGCAGTACTTC. The complete variable domain, with remaining parts taken from reference TRBV7-2 and TRBJ2-7, reads GAGVSQSPSNKVTEKGKDVELRCDPISGHTALYWYRQSLGQGLEFLIYFQGNSAPDKSGLPSDRFSAERTGGSVSTLTIQRTQQEDSAVYLCASSANAGTRGEQYFGPGTRLTVT.

The chain joins TRBV15 to TRBJ2-7; D is uncertain. The CDR3 is 14 amino acids. V was pared by 10 bases and J by 3 bases, with 19 bases between. The germline CDR1 and CDR2 sequences are LNHNV and YYDKDF (reference sequence). As DNA, the CDR3 is TGTGCCAGCAGTAACGTCAACGGTAACTACGAGCAGTACTTC. Protein product: CASSNVNGNYEQYF.

The chain uses TRBV7-9 and TRBJ2-7, with TRBD2 identical over 9 bases. Germline assignment: CDR1 SEHNR and CDR2 FQNEAQ (reference sequence). J lost 4 bases, V lost 5 bases, and 18 bases had no gene match. The CDR3 loop spans 18 amino acids. DNA of the CDR3: TGTGCCAGCAGCCTTCAACGAAGCGGGGGGAGCGATGAGTACGAGCAGTACGTC. Its translation: CASSLQRSGGSDEYEQYV.

The V and J genes are TRBV5-6 and TRBJ2-4; possible D gene TRBD2, 6 bases. The CDR3 is 12 amino acids. Deletions cut 3 bases from V and 7 bases from J, with 8 bases between. The germline V gene has CDR1 SGHDT and CDR2 YYEEEE. The CDR3 DNA reads as TGTGCCAGCAGCTGGGGGGAGAACATTCAGTACTTC. Residues: CASSWGENIQYF.

CDR3 sequence reads: CASSIDTHSNQPQHF. The CDR3 region has the DNA TGTGCCAGCAGCATCGACACCCATAGCAATCAGCCCCAGCATTTT. The V call is TRBV7-2, the J call TRBJ1-5; the D is unclear. The CDR3 is 15 residues long. Trimming removed 5 bases at V and 0 bases at J, with 11 bases between. CDR1 and CDR2 from the germline V gene are SGHTA and FQGNSA. Looking up the rest from reference TRBV7-2 and TRBJ1-5 gives the full variable domain: GAGVSQSPSNKVTEKGKDVELRCDPISGHTALYWYRQSLGQGLEFLIYFQGNSAPDKSGLPSDRFSAERTGGSVSTLTIQRTQQEDSAVYLCASSIDTHSNQPQHFGDGTRLSIL.

This chain connects TRBV2 to TRBJ2-1; perhaps TRBD2 as D (7 bases). The V end was cut by 6 bases, the J end by 13 bases, with 19 bases between. The length of the CDR3 is 13 residues. CDR1 SNHLY and CDR2 FYNNEI come from the germline V gene. CDR3 protein: CASREGGVHGQFF. Here the CDR3 DNA reads TGTGCCAGCAGAGAGGGGGGGGTCCATGGTCAGTTCTTC.

As concerns this clonotype: At one of its ends the junction is not consistent with the germline gene, which may arise from a read error. The genes are TRBV7-9 and TRBJ2-5, with a weak D call TRBD2 (6 bases). Germline CDR1 is SEHNR and CDR2 is FQNEAQ (reference sequence). The CDR3 length is 14 residues. CDR3 protein: CATSFESGQETQDF. The CDR3 nucleotides read TGTGCCACCAGCTTTGAAAGCGGGCAAGAGACCCAGGACTTC.

The genes are TRBV6-5 and TRBJ1-4; 7 nucleotides agree with TRBD1. CDR3 length: 14 amino acids. The V and J ends lost 4 bases and 8 bases, in that order; junction bases with no gene match: 7. Germline V gene lookup returns CDR1 MNHEY and CDR2 SVGAGI. CDR3: CASSFGQVTEKLFF. Here the CDR3 DNA reads TGTGCCAGCAGTTTTGGACAGGTCACCGAAAAACTGTTTTTT.

This chain links TRBV7-2 with TRBJ1-6; TRBD1 is a possible D gene (5 bases). The V end was cut by 6 bases, the J end by 17 bases, with 26 bases between. This CDR3 is 15 amino acids long. CDR1 SGHTA and CDR2 FQGNSA come from the germline V gene. The CDR3 reads CASSYDSQYDYTFHF. CDR3 DNA sequence: TGTGCCAGCAGTTACGACAGTCAATATGACTACACCTTCCACTTT.

Of note for this clonotype: It is unclear where the CDR3 begins or ends on the DNA, so no DNA is shown, and the CDR3 is as TCRdb lists it. The rearrangement links TRBV7-2 to TRBJ2-1; TRBD1, as called in the table, went unchecked against the DNA. Germline CDR1 reads SGHTA; CDR2 reads FQGNSA. With termini counted, the CDR3 has 14 amino acids. CDR3 protein: CASSLRVQRPSTSF.

Worth noting for this clonotype: No conserved phenylalanine or tryptophan ends this CDR3, so it is likely a read error. The V and J genes are TRBV7-3 and TRBJ2-3; TRBD1 might be the D (6 bases). V lost 6 bases and J 10 bases, leaving 14 bases between the germline ends. This CDR3 comprises 12 residues. Germline assignment: CDR1 SGHTA and CDR2 FQGTGA. The CDR3 region is CASRGQSDAQYL. The CDR3 DNA is TGTGCCAGCAGAGGACAGTCCGATGCGCAGTATCTT.

The genes are TRBV5-4 and TRBJ2-1; TRBD2 matches 8 bases. The CDR3 extends over 16 amino acids. The V segment lost 4 bases and the J segment 7 bases; nucleotides outside the gene matches: 13. The germline gives CDR1 SGHNT, CDR2 YYREEE (reference sequence). CDR3 sequence reads: CASSVTNERGMNEQFF. The CDR3, as DNA: TGTGCCAGCAGCGTTACTAACGAGCGGGGGATGAATGAGCAGTTCTTC.

As for this clonotype: A read error may account for a junction end that differs from germline. J is TRBJ1-4 and V is TRBV15; TRBD1 might be the D (5 bases). Germline V gives CDR1 LNHNV, CDR2 YYDKDF (reference sequence). This CDR3 contains 16 residues. Here the CDR3 DNA reads TGTGCCACCAGCAGAGGGGGTGCAGGGTCTAACGAAAAACTGTTTTTT. Translation: CATSRGGAGSNEKLFF.

The chain has TRBV7-9 and TRBJ2-1; D perhaps matches TRBD1 (5 bases). Looked up from germline, CDR1 is SEHNR and CDR2 is FQNEAQ (reference sequence). CDR3 size: 15 residues. V dropped 2 bases and J dropped 16 bases, with 24 bases sitting between them. Here the CDR3 reads CASSLSRTWGTEAFF. In DNA form, the CDR3 reads TGTGCCAGCAGCTTATCCCGGACCTGGGGCACTGAAGCTTTCTTC.

The chain links TRBV7-9 to TRBJ2-1; perhaps TRBD1 as D (5 bases). V was shortened by 5 bases and J by 8 bases, with 19 bases between the two germline ends. Germline V gives CDR1 SEHNR, CDR2 FQNEAQ (reference sequence). This CDR3 is 15 amino acids long. The CDR3 loop reads CASSQGSGNGDEQFF. In nucleotides, the CDR3 is TGTGCCAGCAGCCAAGGTTCAGGGAACGGCGATGAGCAGTTCTTC.

The rearrangement links TRBV12-3 or TRBV12-4 to TRBJ1-2; D unclear. CDR3 length: 15 amino acids. Trimming shortened V by 6 bases and J by 0 bases, and 14 bases separated the two germline ends. CDR3 in amino acids: CASSPGLLPNYGYTF. CDR3 bases: TGTGCCAGCAGCCCTGGGCTCTTACCTAACTATGGCTACACCTTC.

The rearrangement joins TRBV7-9 to TRBJ2-5; tentative D call: TRBD2 (6 bases). Germline V lookup: CDR1 SEHNR, CDR2 FQNEAQ (reference sequence). V lost 3 bases and J 5 bases, leaving 22 bases between the germline ends. This CDR3 is 17 amino acids long. CDR3: CASSFDLTGTWDETQYF. The CDR3 region has the DNA TGTGCCAGCAGCTTTGATCTAACCGGGACTTGGGATGAGACCCAGTACTTC.

The V call is TRBV24-1, the J call TRBJ2-7; TRBD1 is a possible D gene (5 bases). V lost 11 bases to trimming and J lost 6 bases, with 28 bases between them. There are 16 residues in the CDR3. Germline-derived CDR1 and CDR2 are KGHDR and SFDVKD. The DNA for the CDR3 is TGTGCCAGCAGGACAAAGGGAACAGCGAACCTGGCCGAGCAGTACGTC. This encodes CASRTKGTANLAEQYV.

The chain employs TRBV27 and TRBJ1-6; D is ambiguous. This CDR3 has 13 amino acids. The V gene lost 6 bases and the J gene lost 5 bases, with 8 bases spanning the gap. Germline CDR1 and CDR2: MNHEY and SMNVEV (reference sequence). The CDR3 DNA reads as TGTGCCAGCAGCCTAGTACATAATTCACCCCTCCACTTT. As protein: CASSLVHNSPLHF.

This clonotype was seen just once. This rearrangement joins TRBV7-7 to TRBJ1-1, with D possibly being TRBD1 (5 bases). Trimming pared 5 bases from V and 2 bases from J, leaving 15 bases between. Looked up from germline, CDR1 is SSHAT and CDR2 is FNYEAQ (reference sequence). The CDR3 runs 15 residues. This chain's CDR3 is CASSETGEANTEAFF. The CDR3 bases are TGTGCCAGCAGCGAGACGGGGGAGGCCAACACTGAAGCTTTCTTT.

The J gene is TRBJ2-7, the V gene TRBV7-6; a possible D gene is TRBD1 (6 bases). Germline V gene sequence: CDR1 SGHVS, CDR2 FNYEAQ. The CDR3 spans 13 residues. CDR3 nucleotides: TGTGCCAGCACCCTAACGACAGGCTCCTCTCGGGCCGTC. Translating it yields CASTLTTGSSRAV.

This sequence joins TRBV20-1 and TRBJ2-3; 10 bases fit TRBD2. Germline-derived CDR1 and CDR2 are DFQATT and SNEGSKA (reference sequence). V dropped 3 bases and J dropped 1; count of bases not matched to a gene: 7. This CDR3 has 16 residues. DNA of the CDR3: TGCAGTGCTAGTAGGGCTAGCGGGGGCCGCACAGATACGCAGTATTTT. Protein product: CSASRASGGRTDTQYF.

About this clonotype: This is likely a read error, given that the CDR3 carries no conserved phenylalanine or tryptophan at its end. The DNA is left out, because the CDR3 cannot be placed on it with certainty; the CDR3 is given as TCRdb lists it. This chain uses TRBV7-6 with TRBJ2-1; TRBD1, as called in the table, went unchecked against the DNA. Ends included, the CDR3 has 13 residues. Germline-derived CDR1 and CDR2 are SGHVS and FNYEAQ. This CDR3 is CASSLDGTQYFGP.

Regarding this clonotype: This CDR3 is missing its conserved last phenylalanine or tryptophan, likely due to a read error. The DNA is left out, because the CDR3 cannot be placed on it with certainty; the CDR3 is given as TCRdb lists it. The chain uses TRBV7-2 and TRBJ1-2; the DNA was not used to check the table's D call, TRBD1. Germline V CDR1 and CDR2: SGHTA, FQGNSA. The CDR3 is 13 amino acids in total, end residues counted. CDR3 protein: CASSQGLAGGDHS.

About this clonotype: Compared with germline, one end of the junction differs, possibly owing to a read error. The chain's CDR3 is CASGHGGAGTLSF. The CDR3 DNA follows: TGTGCCAGCGGACACGGGGGAGCGGGAACGCTGTCCTTC. V usage is TRBV2 and J usage is TRBJ2-1, with TRBD2 matching over 7 bases. The CDR3 has 13 amino acids. Germline CDR1 and CDR2: SNHLY and FYNNEI. Full variable domain (outside the CDR3, taken from reference TRBV2 and TRBJ2-1): EPEVTQTPSHQVTQMGQEVILRCVPISNHLYFYWYRQILGQKVEFLVSFYNNEISEKSEIFDDQFSVERPDGSNFTLKIRSTKLEDSAMYFCASGHGGAGTLSFGPGTRLTVL.